The clone carrying this T cell receptor (beta chain) has at least ten counts. What it recognizes is unknown. The CDR3 totals 15 residues. Germline V gives CDR1 SNHLY, CDR2 FYNNEI. V lost 8 bases, J lost 7 bases, and 20 bases lay in between. The sample comes from a study of T cells in Graves' hyperthyroidism and ophthalmopathy. Amplification of TCR beta CDR3 regions was performed using RNA transcripts as template. With the HTBI primer set, the TCR CDR3 went through a first round of RT-PCR. TCRdb used MiXCR to reprocess the multiplex PCR reads, holding one entry per CDR3 protein. The table lists a few hundred thousand distinct CDR3 sequences, approximately 16% of them singletons. Study-wide points: Stable hyperthyroidism and ophthalmopathy were separated using 13 V-J signatures. Blood held most thyroid clonotypes expanded above 0.001 frequency.

Subjects with ophthalmopathy showed a Clinical Activity Score no lower than 3, a NOSPECS grade no lower than 4, and a duration shorter than 3 months. The chain has TRBV2 and TRBJ1-4; tentative D call: TRBD1 (6 bases). The clonotype originates from a woman aged 40 to 50 with Graves' ophthalmopathy. The sequenced sample consisted of blood. Here the CDR3 reads CASAVAGARGEKLFF. In DNA, the CDR3 is TGTGCCAGCGCGGTAGCAGGGGCAAGAGGTGAAAAACTGTTTTTT. Combining the CDR3 with reference TRBV2 and TRBJ1-4 gives the whole variable domain EPEVTQTPSHQVTQMGQEVILRCVPISNHLYFYWYRQILGQKVEFLVSFYNNEISEKSEIFDDQFSVERPDGSNFTLKIRSTKLEDSAMYFCASAVAGARGEKLFFGSGTQLSVL.